The rows below give T cell receptor beta chains drawn from one sample of a study of T cell changes during pregnancy in multiple sclerosis. Sequencing was performed with immunoSEQ multiplex PCR; in TCRdb, only in-frame clones are kept and a portion is missing. This table has 50,000 or so clones, over 80% appearing once. The specimen comprised CD4+ T cells from peripheral blood mononuclear cells, sampled in the third trimester of pregnancy. All receptors come from a female donor with multiple sclerosis, enrolled in a pregnancy study. The CDR3 runs from the conserved cysteine through the conserved F or W. D genes are given only for firm matches. Size tells how often a clone was seen (once, few, many) or the class of an expanded clone, and some rows leave it out.

TRBD1	TRBJ2-1	NA	TRBV19	TGTGCCAGTACCAGGGACAGTATTTACAATGAGCAGTTCTTC	CASTRDSIYNEQFF
TRBD1	TRBJ1-2	NA	TRBV6-6	TGTGCCAGCACCCAAGGGACAGGCCTCTATGGCTACACCTTC	CASTQGTGLYGYTF
NA	TRBJ1-5	NA	TRBV30	TGTGCCTGGAGTCCAGGGGTGGGAGGCAATCAGCCCCAGCATTTT	CAWSPGVGGNQPQHF
TRBD2	TRBJ2-1	NA	TRBV2	TGTGCCAGCAGTGTAGGTGCGGGGGGTTTCAATGAGCAGTTCTTC	CASSVGAGGFNEQFF
TRBD1	TRBJ1-1	once	TRBV28	TGTGCCAGCAGTTCAGGGGGCTGGTACACTGAAGCTTTCTTT	CASSSGGWYTEAFF
NA	TRBJ1-6	NA	TRBV30	TGTGCCTGGACTGACACAGGGACAACTCCACCCCTCCACTTT	CAWTDTGTTPPLHF
NA	TRBJ1-2	NA	TRBV27	TGTGCCAGCAGTTTAGGGGGCAGCGCTGGAGGCAGTGGCTACACCTTC	CASSLGGSAGGSGYTF
TRBD2	TRBJ2-1	NA	TRBV11-1	TGTGCCAGCAGCCCCTCCTTAGCGGGAGGATCTTACAATGAGCAGTTCTTC	CASSPSLAGGSYNEQFF
TRBD2	TRBJ2-7	NA	TRBV28	TGTGCCAGCAGTTCCTTATTAGGGGCTAGCGGGACCAGGGAGCAGTACTTC	CASSSLLGASGTREQYF
TRBD1	TRBJ2-3	NA	TRBV5-4	TGTGCCAGCAGCGCTCGGACAGGGGGCACAGATACGCAGTATTTT	CASSARTGGTDTQYF
NA	TRBJ1-1	NA	TRBV5-4	TGTGCCAGCAGCTTGGAGGGAGGAGGAACTGAAGCTTTCTTT	CASSLEGGGTEAFF
TRBD2	TRBJ2-7	NA	TRBV9	TGTGCCAGCAGCGTAGCGGGGGGGGAGATCTACGAGCAGTACTTC	CASSVAGGEIYEQYF
TRBD2	TRBJ2-1	NA	TRBV19	TGTGCCAGTAGTATAGCGGGTAGCGGGAGGGAAAATGAGCAGTTCTTC	CASSIAGSGRENEQFF
NA	TRBJ2-7	NA	TRBV30	TGTGCCTGGAGCCCCCGGGGCTACGAGCAGTACTTC	CAWSPRGYEQYF
TRBD1	TRBJ2-1	NA	TRBV5-4	TGTGCCAGCAGCCCGGGACAGGGAATCTCCTACAATGAGCAGTTCTTC	CASSPGQGISYNEQFF
NA	TRBJ1-1	NA	TRBV7-6	TGTGCCAGCAGCTTAGTTCGAGGGGGTGAAGCTTTCTTT	CASSLVRGGEAFF
NA	TRBJ1-2	NA	TRBV7-9	TGTGCCAGCAGCTTAGGCGGGCAGTGGGGCTATGGCTACACCTTC	CASSLGGQWGYGYTF
TRBD2	TRBJ2-5	NA	TRBV5-1	TGCGCCAGCAGCTTGGAGCCGGGAGGGTACCAAGAGACCCAGTACTTC	CASSLEPGGYQETQYF
NA	TRBJ2-3	NA	TRBV5-4	TGTGCCAGCAGCGCGGGTGGGGGGAGCACAGATACGCAGTATTTT	CASSAGGGSTDTQYF
TRBD1	TRBJ1-4	NA	TRBV14	TGTGCCAGCAGCCAAACAGGGGCGATGCGGGGTGAAAAACTGTTTTTT	CASSQTGAMRGEKLFF
TRBD2	TRBJ2-1	NA	TRBV9	TGTGCCAGCAGCGTAGCGAGGGGAATCGGGGCTAGCGGCTACAATGAGCAGTTCTTC	CASSVARGIGASGYNEQFF
NA	TRBJ2-7	NA	TRBV30	TGTGCCTGGAGGATGGTTGCGGGGCAGTACTTC	CAWRMVAGQYF
TRBD2	TRBJ2-1	NA	TRBV11-2	TGTGCCAGCAGCTTAGGGGTAGCGGGGGGCTCCTACAATGAGCAGTTCTTC	CASSLGVAGGSYNEQFF
TRBD2	TRBJ2-2	NA	TRBV19	TGTGCCAGTAGTAAATTAGCGGGGGGGCCCGGGGAGCTGTTTTTT	CASSKLAGGPGELFF
NA	TRBJ1-2	NA	TRBV30	TGTGCCTGGGCGCCCGCGAGTAGCTACACCTTC	CAWAPASSYTF
TRBD2	TRBJ2-3	NA	TRBV7-2	TGTGCCAGCAGCCTTAGCGGGGGGCGCACAGATACGCAGTATTTT	CASSLSGGRTDTQYF
NA	TRBJ1-2	NA	TRBV5-8	TGTGCCAGCAGCTTCGCGCAGGGAAGGTTGGGCTACACCTTC	CASSFAQGRLGYTF